The 5 T cell receptor beta chains below all came from one sample that was sequenced in a study of cytomegalovirus exposure and HLA in healthy donors. Vbeta (60) and Jbeta (13) primers were used in the PCR. Data came from immunoSEQ multiplex PCR; TCRdb stores just in-frame clones and leaves some out. The repertoire holds roughly 150,000 clones, with 70% as singletons. Sequencing was performed on PBMCs. Source of these receptors: a woman aged 60-75 years in good health and CMV-seropositive.

This chain links TRBV10-3 with TRBJ2-1, with 13 bases matching TRBD2. Germline V gene data show CDR1 as ENHRY and CDR2 as SYGVKD. The J segment lost 8 bases and the V segment lost 2 bases, leaving 9 bases of the junction unmatched. The length of the CDR3 is 17 residues. Here the CDR3 DNA reads TGTGCCATCAGTGAGACACGGGGACTAGCGGGATCGCATGAGCAGTTCTTC. Its translation: CAISETRGLAGSHEQFF.

V and J are TRBV29-1 and TRBJ1-2; D is unclear. Looked up from germline, CDR1 is SQVTM and CDR2 is ANQGSEA. CDR3 length: 11 residues. V lost 3 bases, J lost 9 bases, and 11 bases lay in between. The CDR3 DNA follows: TGCAGCGTTGACGAGTTTAGTAGCTACACCTTC. Amino acids: CSVDEFSSYTF.

This sequence joins TRBV28 and TRBJ1-1; D is unresolved. CDR1 is MDHEN and CDR2 is SYDVKM in the germline V gene. The CDR3 extends over 13 amino acids. Trimming took off 7 bases at V and 0 bases at J, with 9 bases between the two ends. This CDR3 reads CASTEVVNTEAFF. CDR3 bases: TGTGCCAGCACCGAGGTGGTGAACACTGAAGCTTTCTTT.

This chain links TRBV6-5 with TRBJ1-1; the match to TRBD1 covers 8 bases. After removal of 0 bases from V and 4 bases from J, the junction contained 4 bases not matched to a gene. CDR1 and CDR2 from the germline V gene are MNHEY and SVGAGI. The CDR3 is 15 residues long. The CDR3 bases are TGTGCCAGCAGTTACTCCGACAGGGGCAGCACTGAAGCTTTCTTT. Translating gives CASSYSDRGSTEAFF.

The genes are TRBV5-6 and TRBJ2-3; 9 nucleotides align to TRBD2. This CDR3 contains 14 residues. Germline V gene lookup returns CDR1 SGHDT and CDR2 YYEEEE. After removal of 4 bases from V and 6 bases from J, the junction contained 6 bases not matched to a gene. The CDR3 sequence is CASSSSGSRDTQYF. CDR3 nucleotide sequence: TGTGCCAGCAGCAGTAGCGGGAGTAGGGATACGCAGTATTTT. The whole variable domain, filled in from reference TRBV5-6 and TRBJ2-3, reads DAGVTQSPTHLIKTRGQQVTLRCSPKSGHDTVSWYQQALGQGPQFIFQYYEEEERQRGNFPDRFSGHQFPNYSSELNVNALLLGDSALYLCASSSSGSRDTQYFGPGTRLTVL.